A selection of T cell receptor beta chains follows, all from one sample in a study of molecular identifiers for immune sequencing clone quantification. TCRdb re-derived calls from the PCR reads in MiXCR, one entry per CDR3 protein. The sample lists 100,000 or so distinct CDR3 sequences, 36% occurring once. The sequencing sample was made of naive CD8+ T cells from blood, with Jurkat cell RNA spiked in. The source of these receptors is a human donor in good health. Some libraries in this study had Jurkat cell RNA spiked in. The conserved cysteine and the conserved F or W are not part of the CDR3 here.

TRBJ2-5,TRBV27,ASSLIAGGPGETQY
TRBJ1-1,TRBV19,ASSIAVVKGTEAF
TRBJ2-7,TRBV4-2,ASSHRQGAAYEQY
TRBJ2-1,TRBV6-2/TRBV6-3,ASRRGLLSV
TRBJ2-2,TRBV5-1,ASSLNLNPGGLF
TRBJ2-7,TRBV7-8,SAGAAPYEQY
TRBJ2-7,TRBV6-6,ASGYRDYEQY
TRBJ2-7,TRBV6-6,ASSYSGVEQY
TRBJ1-1,TRBV28,PSSLHGREAY
TRBJ2-3,TRBV4-1,ASSQGGLAEVTDTQY
TRBJ1-5,TRBV12-3/TRBV12-4,ASSLWGGRQPQH
TRBJ1-2,TRBV5-4,ASSSSTDYGYT
TRBJ2-3,TRBV5-6,ASRETGTSTDTQY
TRBJ2-3,TRBV12-5,ASVNGPLGNGTDTQY
TRBJ1-5,TRBV4-3,ASSPVLGNQPQH